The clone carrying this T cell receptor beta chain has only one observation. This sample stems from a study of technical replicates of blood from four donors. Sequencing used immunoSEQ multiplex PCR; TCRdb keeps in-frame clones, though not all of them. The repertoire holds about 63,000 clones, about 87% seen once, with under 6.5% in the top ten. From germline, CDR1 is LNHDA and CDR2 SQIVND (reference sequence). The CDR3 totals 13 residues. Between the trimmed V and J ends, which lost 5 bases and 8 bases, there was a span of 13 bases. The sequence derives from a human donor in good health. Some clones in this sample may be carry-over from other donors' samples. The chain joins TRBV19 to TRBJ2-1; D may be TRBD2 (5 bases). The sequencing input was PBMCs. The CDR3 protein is CASSRRGFDEQFF. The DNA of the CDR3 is TGTGCCAGTAGTCGTCGAGGGTTCGATGAGCAGTTCTTC.